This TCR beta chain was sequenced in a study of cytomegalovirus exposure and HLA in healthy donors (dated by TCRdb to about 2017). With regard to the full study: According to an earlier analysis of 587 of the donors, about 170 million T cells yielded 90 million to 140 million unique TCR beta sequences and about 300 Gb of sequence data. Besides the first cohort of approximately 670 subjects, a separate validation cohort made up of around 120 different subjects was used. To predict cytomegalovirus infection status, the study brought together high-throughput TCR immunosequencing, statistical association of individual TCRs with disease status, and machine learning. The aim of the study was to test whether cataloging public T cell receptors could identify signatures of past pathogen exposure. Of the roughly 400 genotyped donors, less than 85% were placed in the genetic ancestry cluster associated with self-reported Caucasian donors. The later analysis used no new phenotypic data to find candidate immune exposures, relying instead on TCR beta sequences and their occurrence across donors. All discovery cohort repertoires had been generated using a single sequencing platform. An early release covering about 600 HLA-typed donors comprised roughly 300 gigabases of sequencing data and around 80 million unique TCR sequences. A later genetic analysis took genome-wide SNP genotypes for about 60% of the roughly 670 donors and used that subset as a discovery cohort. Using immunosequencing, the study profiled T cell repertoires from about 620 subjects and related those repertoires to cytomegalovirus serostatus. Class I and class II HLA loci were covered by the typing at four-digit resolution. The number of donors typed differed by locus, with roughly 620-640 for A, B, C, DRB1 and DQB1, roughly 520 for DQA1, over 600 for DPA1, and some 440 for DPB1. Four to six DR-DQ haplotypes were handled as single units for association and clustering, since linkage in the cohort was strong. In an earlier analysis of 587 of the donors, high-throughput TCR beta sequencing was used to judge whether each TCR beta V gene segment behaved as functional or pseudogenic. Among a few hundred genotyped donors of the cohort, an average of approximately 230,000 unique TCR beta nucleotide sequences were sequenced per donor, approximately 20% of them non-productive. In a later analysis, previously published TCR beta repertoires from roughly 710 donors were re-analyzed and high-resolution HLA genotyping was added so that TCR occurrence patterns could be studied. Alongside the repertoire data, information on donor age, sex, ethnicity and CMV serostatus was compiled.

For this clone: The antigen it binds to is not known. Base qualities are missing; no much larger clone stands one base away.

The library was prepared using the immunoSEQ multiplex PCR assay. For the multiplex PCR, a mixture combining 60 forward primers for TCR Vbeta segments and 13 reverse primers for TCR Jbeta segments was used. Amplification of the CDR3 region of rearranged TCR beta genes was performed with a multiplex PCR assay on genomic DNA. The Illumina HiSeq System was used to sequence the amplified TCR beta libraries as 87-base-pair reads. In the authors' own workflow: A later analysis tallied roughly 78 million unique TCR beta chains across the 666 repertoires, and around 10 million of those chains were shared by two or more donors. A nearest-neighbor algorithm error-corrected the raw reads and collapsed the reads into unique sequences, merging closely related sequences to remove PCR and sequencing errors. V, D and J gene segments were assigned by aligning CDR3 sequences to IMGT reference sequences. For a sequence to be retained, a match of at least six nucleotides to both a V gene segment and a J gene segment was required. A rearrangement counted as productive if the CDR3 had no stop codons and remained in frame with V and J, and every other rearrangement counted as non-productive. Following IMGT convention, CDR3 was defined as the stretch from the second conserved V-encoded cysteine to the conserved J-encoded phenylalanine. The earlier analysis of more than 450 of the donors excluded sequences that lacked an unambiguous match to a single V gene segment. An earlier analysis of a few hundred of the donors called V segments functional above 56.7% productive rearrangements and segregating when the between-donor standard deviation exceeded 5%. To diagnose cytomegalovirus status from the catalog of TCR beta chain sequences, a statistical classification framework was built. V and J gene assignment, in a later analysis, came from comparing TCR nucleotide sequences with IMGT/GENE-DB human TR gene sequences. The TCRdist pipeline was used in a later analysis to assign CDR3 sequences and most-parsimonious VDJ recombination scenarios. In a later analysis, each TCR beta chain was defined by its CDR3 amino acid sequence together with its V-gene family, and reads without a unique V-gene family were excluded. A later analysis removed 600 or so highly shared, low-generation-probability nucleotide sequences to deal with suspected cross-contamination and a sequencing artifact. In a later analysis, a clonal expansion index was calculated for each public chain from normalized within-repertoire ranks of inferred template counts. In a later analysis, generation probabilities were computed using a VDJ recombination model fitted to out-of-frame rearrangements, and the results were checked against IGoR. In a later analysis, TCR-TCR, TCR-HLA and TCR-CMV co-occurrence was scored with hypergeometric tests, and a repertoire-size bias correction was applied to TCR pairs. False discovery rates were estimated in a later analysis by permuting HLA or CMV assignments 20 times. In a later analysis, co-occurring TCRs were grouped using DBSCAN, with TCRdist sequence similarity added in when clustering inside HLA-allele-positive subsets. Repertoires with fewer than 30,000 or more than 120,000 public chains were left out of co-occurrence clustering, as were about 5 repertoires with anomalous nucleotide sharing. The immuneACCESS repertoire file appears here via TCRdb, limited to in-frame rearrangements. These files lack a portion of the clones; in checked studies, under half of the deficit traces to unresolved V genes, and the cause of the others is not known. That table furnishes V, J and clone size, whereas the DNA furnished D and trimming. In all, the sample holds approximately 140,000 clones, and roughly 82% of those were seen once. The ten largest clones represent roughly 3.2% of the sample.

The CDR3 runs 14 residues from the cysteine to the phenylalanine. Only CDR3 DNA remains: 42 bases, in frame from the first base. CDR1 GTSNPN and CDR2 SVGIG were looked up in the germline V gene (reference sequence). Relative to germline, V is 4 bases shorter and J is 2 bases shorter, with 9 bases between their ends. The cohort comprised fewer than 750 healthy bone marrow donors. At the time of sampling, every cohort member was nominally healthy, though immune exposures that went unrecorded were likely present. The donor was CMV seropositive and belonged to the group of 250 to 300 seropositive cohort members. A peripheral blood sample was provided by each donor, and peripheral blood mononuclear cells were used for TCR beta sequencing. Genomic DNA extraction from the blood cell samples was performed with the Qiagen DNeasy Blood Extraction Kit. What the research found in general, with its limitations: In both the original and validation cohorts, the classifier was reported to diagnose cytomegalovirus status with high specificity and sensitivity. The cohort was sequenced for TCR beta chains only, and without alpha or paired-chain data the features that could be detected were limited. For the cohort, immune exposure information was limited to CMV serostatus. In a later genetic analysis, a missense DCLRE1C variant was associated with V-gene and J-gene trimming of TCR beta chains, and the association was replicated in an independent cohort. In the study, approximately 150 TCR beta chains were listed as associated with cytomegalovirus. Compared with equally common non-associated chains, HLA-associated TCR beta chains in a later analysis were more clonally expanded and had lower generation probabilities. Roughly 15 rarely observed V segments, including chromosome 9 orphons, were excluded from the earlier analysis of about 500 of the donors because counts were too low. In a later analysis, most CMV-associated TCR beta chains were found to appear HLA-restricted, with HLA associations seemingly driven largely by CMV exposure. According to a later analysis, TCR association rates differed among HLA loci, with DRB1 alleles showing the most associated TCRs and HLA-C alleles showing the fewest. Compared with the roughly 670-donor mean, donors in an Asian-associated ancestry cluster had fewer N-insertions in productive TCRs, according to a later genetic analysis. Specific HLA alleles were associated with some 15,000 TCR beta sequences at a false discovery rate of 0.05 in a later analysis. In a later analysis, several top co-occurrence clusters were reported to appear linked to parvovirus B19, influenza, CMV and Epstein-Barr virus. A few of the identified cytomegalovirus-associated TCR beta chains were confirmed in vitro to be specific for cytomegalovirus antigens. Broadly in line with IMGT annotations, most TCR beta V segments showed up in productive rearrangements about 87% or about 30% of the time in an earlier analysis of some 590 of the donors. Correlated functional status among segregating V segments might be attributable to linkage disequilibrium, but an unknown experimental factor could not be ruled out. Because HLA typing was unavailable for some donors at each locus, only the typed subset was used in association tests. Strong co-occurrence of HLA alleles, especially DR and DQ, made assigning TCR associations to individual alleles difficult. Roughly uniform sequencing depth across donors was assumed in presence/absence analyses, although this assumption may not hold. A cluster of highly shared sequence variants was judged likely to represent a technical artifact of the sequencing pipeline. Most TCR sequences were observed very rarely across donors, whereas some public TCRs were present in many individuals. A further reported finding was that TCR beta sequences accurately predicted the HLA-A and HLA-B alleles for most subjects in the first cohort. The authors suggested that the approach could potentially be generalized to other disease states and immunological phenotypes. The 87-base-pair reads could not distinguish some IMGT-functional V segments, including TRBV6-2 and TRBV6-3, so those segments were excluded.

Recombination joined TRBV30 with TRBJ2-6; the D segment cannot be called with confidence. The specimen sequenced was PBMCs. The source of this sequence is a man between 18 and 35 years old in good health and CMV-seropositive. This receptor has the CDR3 CAWTRTTGANVLTF. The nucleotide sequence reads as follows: TGTGCCTGGACCCGTACTACTGGGGCCAACGTCCTGACTTTC.